This is a list of T cell receptor beta chains from one sample in a study of T-cell reconstitution after alpha-beta-depleted transplantation in children. TCRdb reprocessed the PCR reads via MiXCR and lists one record per CDR3 protein. The sample yields over 400,000 distinct CDR3 sequences, approximately 12% seen once. The source material was PBMCs from the stem cell graft donor, sampled from the stem cell graft. These receptors all come from a human donor who donated a stem cell graft to a child with combined immunodeficiency. The CDR3 runs from the conserved cysteine through the conserved F or W.

v_call cdr3_aa
TRBV4-2 CASSRAETQYF
TRBV12-3/TRBV12-4 CASSPYRAPSNQPQHF
TRBV5-1 CASSLVPPGTGSYEQYF
TRBV29-1 CSVETGWATEAFF
TRBV12-3/TRBV12-4 CASRKTGENEQFF
TRBV5-1 CASSAEQGMNTEAFF
TRBV6-1 CASTTGTGDSKQYF
TRBV18 CASSPFGTTETQYF
TRBV24-1 CATSDGGASGSVEQYF
TRBV20-1 CSAYTGPSLNTEAFF
TRBV20-1 CSARDFGGSGEQFF
TRBV9 CASSVGVAGSSSNEQFF
TRBV20-1 CSANLAVSYNEQFF
TRBV29-1 CSVARDSVAYEQYF
TRBV7-2 CASSFVGYEQYF
TRBV7-3 CASSTNSNQPQHF
TRBV7-8 CASSLGGQGHYEQYF
TRBV5-1 CASSNGHHSSGANVLTF
TRBV27 CASSPSRLAGGDTQYF
TRBV5-1 CASSLSIRDTEQFF
TRBV6-5 CASSYRRGLHGTDTQYF
TRBV19 CASSGSLWYNEQFF
TRBV7-9 CASSLVSTSVHEQYF
TRBV5-6 CASSPLGPGNTEAFF
TRBV20-1 CSARKASYTDTQYF
TRBV12-5 CASGFWIAGGWLGNEQFF
TRBV20-1 CSARDRTSSTYNEQFF
TRBV9 CASSPPTSEEQFF
TRBV7-6 CASSLAAGGLSYNEQFF
TRBV5-1 CASSGLTGTSGRAVYNEQFF
TRBV4-3 CASSQDRSGADEQYF
TRBV5-1 CASSFAGSTEAFF
TRBV27 CASSPPQGKNEKLFF
TRBV21-1 CASSPTGTYRTYEQYF
TRBV5-1 CASSLARRDHEQFF
TRBV30 CAWRSGGEQFF
TRBV29-1 CSVEGGSDYGYTF
TRBV5-1 CASSLVSEGYEQYF
TRBV2 CASSTRDTTSTDTQYF
TRBV12-3/TRBV12-4 CASRLEGYNEQFF
TRBV5-1 CASSLVPGAYEQYF
TRBV7-9 CASSLMGGNYGYTF